This passage covers 32 T cell receptor beta chains from one sample sequenced in a study of response to subunit inactivated influenza vaccine. Using its own MiXCR run on the RT-PCR reads, TCRdb lists one record per CDR3 protein. The table lists roughly 540,000 distinct CDR3 sequences, around a quarter of them singletons, with 2.5% to 3% in the top ten. This sample also belongs to another study, concerning T cells expressing NK-cell markers. That work contributes: The authors made TCR beta cDNA libraries by 5'RACE template switching. This switching added a universal primer site and UMIs.

Here the sequenced sample was CD4+ T cells sorted from PBMCs, taken roughly 12 days after vaccination. These TCRs come from a man aged 45-65 years who received an inactivated influenza vaccine.

This clonotype has just a few counts. The chain combines TRBV2 with TRBJ2-5, with unresolved D. The ends were cut back, 5 bases at V and 5 bases at J, with 12 bases in the middle. The CDR3 spans 13 residues. Germline loops: CDR1 SNHLY, CDR2 FYNNEI. The CDR3 here is CASSKQESETQYF. The CDR3 DNA reads TGTGCCAGCAGTAAACAAGAATCGGAGACCCAGTACTTC.

The CDR3: CATSRDRTDLSTDTQYF. The CDR3 DNA reads as TGTGCCACCAGCAGAGATAGGACAGACCTTAGCACAGATACGCAGTATTTT. The chain combines TRBV15 with TRBJ2-3, with D perhaps TRBD1 (6 bases). The CDR3 sequence is 17 residues long. Trimming took 0 bases from V and 0 from J, leaving 13 bases between them. Germline loops: CDR1 LNHNV, CDR2 YYDKDF (reference sequence).

The chain links TRBV27 to TRBJ2-5; 11 nucleotides line up with TRBD2. The CDR3 extends over 16 amino acids. Germline trimming cut 3 bases from V and 5 bases from J; bases unmatched to any gene: 8. CDR1 MNHEY and CDR2 SMNVEV come from the germline V gene (reference sequence). The CDR3 loop reads CASSFRLAGGGETQYF. The CDR3 DNA reads TGTGCCAGCAGTTTTAGGCTAGCGGGAGGTGGGGAGACCCAGTACTTC.

This chain uses TRBV15 with TRBJ2-7; 10 bases match TRBD2. Looked up from germline, CDR1 is LNHNV and CDR2 is YYDKDF (reference sequence). The CDR3 runs 17 residues. After removal of 0 bases from V and 5 bases from J, the junction contained 10 bases not matched to a gene. CDR3 in DNA: TGTGCCACCAGCAGAGATCGGCTAGCGGGAGCCGGGGACGAGCAGTACTTC. Translated, it gives CATSRDRLAGAGDEQYF.

The chain links TRBV5-5 to TRBJ1-5; D not certain. V shed 1 base and J shed 7 bases, with 12 bases lying between them. Germline V lookup: CDR1 SGHKS, CDR2 YYEKEE (reference sequence). The CDR3 runs 14 residues. CDR3 in DNA: TGTGCCAGCAGCTTGACCCCAAATAGGCAGCCCCAGCATTTT. It is translated as CASSLTPNRQPQHF.

The chain joins TRBV3-1 to TRBJ2-7; 7 bases agree with TRBD1. V dropped 4 bases and J dropped 3; count of bases not matched to a gene: 12. The germline gives CDR1 LGHDT, CDR2 YNNKEL (reference sequence). This CDR3 spans 16 amino acids. The CDR3 loop is CASSPSLGQEDYEQYF. The DNA of the CDR3 is TGTGCCAGCAGCCCGAGCCTTGGACAGGAGGACTACGAGCAGTACTTC.

This clonotype was seen more than once but under ten times. The V call is TRBV15, the J call TRBJ1-5; 8 nucleotides match TRBD1. This CDR3 spans 14 amino acids. Unmatched junction bases numbered 2, after V lost 1 base and J lost 6 bases. CDR1 is LNHNV, CDR2 YYDKDF, per germline (reference sequence). This CDR3 is CATSRGGQGQPQHF. CDR3 sequence (DNA): TGTGCCACCAGCAGAGGCGGACAGGGTCAGCCCCAGCATTTT.

This chain connects TRBV20-1 to TRBJ1-5, with D unclear. The CDR3 runs to 16 residues. The ends were cut back, 1 base at V and 0 bases at J, with 13 bases in the middle. The V gene's germline CDR1 is DFQATT and CDR2 SNEGSKA (reference sequence). CDR3 protein: CSARGQLTNSNQPQHF. The CDR3 DNA sequence: TGCAGTGCTAGAGGGCAGCTCACGAATAGCAATCAGCCCCAGCATTTT.

The genes are TRBV4-3 and TRBJ2-7; 11 bases fit TRBD1. V dropped 0 bases and J dropped 4; count of bases not matched to a gene: 8. The CDR3 sequence is 17 residues long. Looked up from germline, CDR1 is LGHNA and CDR2 is YSLEER. The CDR3 spells CASSQEADRGRYYEQYF. Here the CDR3 DNA reads TGCGCCAGCAGCCAAGAAGCGGACAGGGGGCGCTATTACGAGCAGTACTTC.

There are many counts of this clonotype. The chain couples TRBV5-5 to TRBJ2-1, with a possible D match to TRBD2 (6 bases). Trimming pared 7 bases from V and 2 bases from J, leaving 10 bases between. The CDR3 has 13 amino acids. The germline V gene encodes CDR1 SGHKS and CDR2 YYEKEE (reference sequence). The CDR3 DNA sequence: TGTGCCAGCCGAAGCGGGCCCTACAATGAGCAGTTCTTC. Translating it yields CASRSGPYNEQFF.

This clonotype appeared a few times. V and J are TRBV6-1 and TRBJ2-3, with D maybe TRBD1 (5 bases). Germline V gene sequence: CDR1 MNHNS, CDR2 SASEGT. Deletions cut 5 bases from V and 6 bases from J, with 15 bases between. CDR3 length: 14 amino acids. The CDR3 is CASSLQGPQDTQYF. The CDR3 DNA sequence: TGTGCCAGCAGTCTTCAGGGCCCTCAGGATACGCAGTATTTT.

The chain carries TRBV5-1 and TRBJ2-3; D not resolved. CDR3 length: 14 residues. The germline V gene encodes CDR1 SGHRS and CDR2 YFSETQ. V lost 0 bases and J 2 bases, leaving 7 bases between the germline ends. The CDR3 DNA reads TGCGCCAGCAGCTTGGCCGAGACCACAGATACGCAGTATTTT. This gives the protein CASSLAETTDTQYF.

The V gene is TRBV4-3, the J gene TRBJ2-3; D ambiguous. The CDR3 contains 15 residues. V lost 3 bases to trimming and J lost 3 bases, with 13 bases between them. Germline V gene sequence: CDR1 LGHNA, CDR2 YSLEER. The CDR3 coding sequence is TGCGCCAGCAGCCAGGACCACTATACGACAGATACGCAGTATTTT. It translates to CASSQDHYTTDTQYF.

V gene TRBV5-1 combines with J gene TRBJ2-3, with a tentative D call TRBD1 (6 bases). The CDR3 runs 14 residues. V was clipped by 0 bases and J by 8 bases, with 13 bases between them. Germline CDR1 is SGHRS and CDR2 is YFSETQ. Written as DNA, the CDR3 is TGCGCCAGCAGCTTGGATGTTGGGGGCGGTACGCAGTATTTT. It encodes CASSLDVGGGTQYF.

A few counts support this clonotype. The chain joins TRBV7-2 to TRBJ2-6; D gene unclear. The V end was cut by 6 bases, the J end by 0 bases, with 9 bases between. Germline CDR1 reads SGHTA; CDR2 reads FQGNSA. The CDR3 sequence is 15 residues long. The CDR3 DNA sequence: TGTGCCAGCAGTTCCGTCTTCTCTGGGGCCAACGTCCTGACTTTC. Encoded protein: CASSSVFSGANVLTF.

This chain joins TRBV30 and TRBJ2-3, with 7 bases fitting TRBD2. Trimming at V came to 0 bases and at J to 2 bases, leaving 11 bases not matched to a gene. The CDR3 spans 17 residues. Germline CDR1 reads GTSNPN; CDR2 reads SVGIG (reference sequence). CDR3 residues: CAWSVLWASGSTDTQYF. The CDR3 region has the DNA TGTGCCTGGAGTGTATTGTGGGCTAGCGGATCCACAGATACGCAGTATTTT.

This clonotype was seen a handful of times. The V and J genes are TRBV20-1 and TRBJ2-1; D remains ambiguous. The germline CDR1 and CDR2 sequences are DFQATT and SNEGSKA (reference sequence). Trimming left V 0 bases short and J 10 bases short, with 10 bases between. CDR3 length: 12 residues. CDR3 bases: TGCAGTGCTAGAGAAGGGCCCGGAGAGCAGTTCTTC. This gives the protein CSAREGPGEQFF.

The gene calls are TRBV5-6 and TRBJ2-1; TRBD1 aligns across 9 bases. After removal of 4 bases from V and 4 bases from J, the junction contained 6 bases not matched to a gene. Germline CDR1 is SGHDT and CDR2 is YYEEEE. This CDR3 has 15 residues. This CDR3 is CASSATGGRYNEQFF. CDR3 in DNA: TGTGCCAGCAGCGCTACAGGGGGCCGTTACAATGAGCAGTTCTTC.

A few counts support this clonotype. V is TRBV19 and J is TRBJ1-5; D might be TRBD1 (6 bases). CDR1 is LNHDA and CDR2 is SQIVND in the germline V gene (reference sequence). This CDR3 spans 14 amino acids. V lost 3 bases and J 2 bases, leaving 8 bases between the germline ends. The CDR3 region has the DNA TGTGCCAGTAGTATTGCAGGGGGCAATCAGCCCCAGCATTTT. This codes for CASSIAGGNQPQHF.

V usage is TRBV11-1 and J usage is TRBJ2-3, with TRBD2 identical over 11 bases. V was pared by 0 bases and J by 0 bases, with 5 bases of the junction left unmatched. Germline V gene data show CDR1 as SGHAT and CDR2 as FQDESV (reference sequence). The CDR3 has 18 amino acids. CDR3 nucleotide sequence: TGTGCCAGCAGCTTAGCTGCTCTAGCGGGAGGCAGCACAGATACGCAGTATTTT. This codes for CASSLAALAGGSTDTQYF.

The chain joins TRBV20-1 to TRBJ2-3, with TRBD2 matching over 8 bases. Trimming removed 6 bases from V and 6 bases from J; junction bases left unmatched: 26. Germline V gene lookup returns CDR1 DFQATT and CDR2 SNEGSKA (reference sequence). The CDR3 is made up of 19 amino acids. The CDR3 reads CSALGGAGDLGSSIDTQYF. The CDR3 nucleotides read TGCAGTGCACTGGGGGGAGCGGGGGACTTGGGGTCTTCTATTGATACGCAGTATTTT.

The J gene is TRBJ2-3, the V gene TRBV7-8, with 11 bases matching TRBD1. V shed 4 bases and J 0 bases; nucleotides not matched to a gene: 3. The CDR3 spans 16 residues. The germline CDR1 and CDR2 sequences are SGHVS and FQNEAQ. The CDR3 spells CASSYGQGASTDTQYF. DNA of the CDR3: TGTGCCAGCAGCTACGGACAGGGGGCTAGCACAGATACGCAGTATTTT. The full variable domain, rest sourced from reference TRBV7-8 and TRBJ2-3, is GAGVSQSPRYKVAKRGQDVALRCDPISGHVSLFWYQQALGQGPEFLTYFQNEAQLDKSGLPSDRFFAERPEGSVSTLKIQRTQQEDSAVYLCASSYGQGASTDTQYFGPGTRLTVL.

In its sample, this clonotype was seen a few times. This chain connects TRBV6-2 or TRBV6-3 to TRBJ2-3; 10 bases map to TRBD2. CDR1 and CDR2 (germline): MNHEY, SVGEGT. J lost 6 bases, V lost 8 bases, and 8 bases had no gene match. The CDR3 totals 14 residues. CDR3 DNA sequence: TGTGCCAGCGTTCCTAGCGGGAGTATTGATACGCAGTATTTT. Encoded protein: CASVPSGSIDTQYF.

This clonotype was observed a handful of times. This chain joins TRBV10-3 and TRBJ2-1; TRBD2 agrees at 8 bases. J was trimmed by 8 bases and V by 0 bases; bases with no gene match: 9. CDR1 and CDR2 (germline): ENHRY, SYGVKD. The CDR3 runs to 16 residues. Here the CDR3 DNA reads TGTGCCATCAGTGAGTCGACAACGGGGGGGCGCTATGAGCAGTTCTTC. This translates into CAISESTTGGRYEQFF.

This sequence joins TRBV15 and TRBJ2-2; D is unclear. The CDR3 is made up of 15 amino acids. V was shortened by 1 base and J by 6 bases, with 12 bases between the two germline ends. Germline loops: CDR1 LNHNV, CDR2 YYDKDF (reference sequence). The CDR3 loop reads CATSRVGVVSGELFF. The DNA for the CDR3 is TGTGCCACCAGCAGAGTTGGGGTCGTGTCCGGGGAGCTGTTTTTT.

This clonotype was observed a handful of times. CDR3 loop: CSARQGSYEQYF. In DNA form, the CDR3 reads TGCAGTGCTAGACAGGGCTCCTACGAGCAGTACTTC. V is TRBV20-1 and J is TRBJ2-7, with TRBD1 as a possible D gene (5 bases). The CDR3 consists of 12 residues. Trimming took 2 bases from V and 0 from J, leaving 5 bases between them. Per germline, CDR1 DFQATT and CDR2 SNEGSKA (reference sequence).

The CDR3 nucleotides are TGTGCCAGCAGCTTCCTAGACGGAAACACCATATATTTT. Translating gives CASSFLDGNTIYF. The chain combines TRBV7-2 with TRBJ1-3; D not certain. CDR3 length: 13 residues. Trimming removed 3 bases from V and 4 bases from J, with 7 bases in between. Per the germline V gene, CDR1 is SGHTA and CDR2 is FQGNSA.

This clonotype turned up a few times. The chain recombines TRBV19 with TRBJ2-7; 8 positions agree with TRBD1. The CDR3 runs 11 residues. V shed 6 bases and J 6 bases; nucleotides not matched to a gene: 1. In germline, CDR1 is LNHDA, CDR2 SQIVND (reference sequence). Here the CDR3 DNA reads TGTGCCAGTAGCACAGGGGGCGAGCAGTACTTC. It encodes CASSTGGEQYF.

This clonotype was seen a handful of times. This chain connects TRBV12-3 or TRBV12-4 to TRBJ1-6, with D uncertain. V was pared by 8 bases and J by 0 bases, with 5 bases between. The CDR3 consists of 13 residues. DNA for the CDR3: TGTGCCAGCCGCCTCTCCTATAATTCACCCCTCCACTTT. It encodes CASRLSYNSPLHF.

V gene TRBV5-1 combines with J gene TRBJ1-1, with D perhaps TRBD1 (5 bases). CDR1 is SGHRS, CDR2 YFSETQ, per germline. This CDR3 region has 13 residues. Trimming removed 4 bases from V and 3 bases from J, with 10 bases in between. Written as DNA, the CDR3 is TGCGCCAGCAGCCAGGACACTTACACTGAAGCTTTCTTT. Amino acid sequence: CASSQDTYTEAFF.

This clonotype has only a few counts. The chain combines TRBV25-1 with TRBJ2-5; D not resolved. CDR3 length: 14 amino acids. With 3 bases removed from V and 2 bases from J, the gap between germline ends came to 10 bases. Germline CDR1 reads MGHDK; CDR2 reads SYGVNS. CDR3: CASSDTEFQETQYF. CDR3 sequence (DNA): TGTGCCAGCAGTGATACCGAATTTCAAGAGACCCAGTACTTC. The entire variable domain, with the rest obtained from reference TRBV25-1 and TRBJ2-5, is as follows: EADIYQTPRYLVIGTGKKITLECSQTMGHDKMYWYQQDPGMELHLIHYSYGVNSTEKGDLSSESTVSRIRTEHFPLTLESARPSHTSQYLCASSDTEFQETQYFGPGTRLLVL.

The chain couples TRBV7-2 to TRBJ2-1; 7 positions match TRBD2. The V segment lost 2 bases and the J segment 9 bases; nucleotides outside the gene matches: 16. Germline CDR1 SGHTA, CDR2 FQGNSA. CDR3 length: 17 amino acids. CDR3 in DNA: TGTGCCAGCAGCTTATGGGGGGGGAGGAGGAACGGAGGTGAGCAGTTCTTC. It yields the protein CASSLWGGRRNGGEQFF.